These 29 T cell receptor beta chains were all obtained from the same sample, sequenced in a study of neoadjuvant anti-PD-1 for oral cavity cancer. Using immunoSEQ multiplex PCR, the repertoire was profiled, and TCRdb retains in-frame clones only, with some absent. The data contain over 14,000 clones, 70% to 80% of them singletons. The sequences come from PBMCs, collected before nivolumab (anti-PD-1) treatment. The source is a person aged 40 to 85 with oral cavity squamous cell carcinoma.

The chain's CDR3 is CASSPPGRSLADNEQFF. CDR3 DNA sequence: TGTGCCAGCAGCCCCCCCGGCCGGTCATTGGCTGACAATGAGCAGTTCTTC. The chain employs TRBV11-3 and TRBJ2-1; D gene ambiguous. V was clipped by 5 bases and J by 5 bases, with 22 bases between them. The CDR3 totals 17 residues. Germline values: CDR1 SGHNT, CDR2 YENEEA.

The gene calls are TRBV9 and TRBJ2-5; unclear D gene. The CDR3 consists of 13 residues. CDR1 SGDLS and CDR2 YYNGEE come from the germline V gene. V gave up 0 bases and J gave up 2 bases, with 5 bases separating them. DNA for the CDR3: TGTGCCAGCAGCGTAGGCCAGCAAGAGACCCAGTACTTC. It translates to CASSVGQQETQYF.

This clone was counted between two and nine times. Written as DNA, the CDR3 is TGTGCCAGTAGTATCTCTGGGACAGGGATTAGTTGGGGGTTAGATACGCAGTATTTT. Protein: CASSISGTGISWGLDTQYF. The V call is TRBV19, the J call TRBJ2-3; TRBD1 agrees at 9 bases. This CDR3 is built from 19 residues. Germline-derived CDR1 and CDR2 are LNHDA and SQIVND (reference sequence). V trimming: 3 bases; J trimming: 5 bases; junction bases outside the gene matches: 18.

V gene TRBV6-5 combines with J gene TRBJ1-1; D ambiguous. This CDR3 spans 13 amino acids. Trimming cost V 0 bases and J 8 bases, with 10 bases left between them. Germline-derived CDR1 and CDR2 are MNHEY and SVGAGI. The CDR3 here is CASSYSRQSEAFF. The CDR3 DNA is TGTGCCAGCAGTTACTCACGGCAGAGCGAAGCTTTCTTT.

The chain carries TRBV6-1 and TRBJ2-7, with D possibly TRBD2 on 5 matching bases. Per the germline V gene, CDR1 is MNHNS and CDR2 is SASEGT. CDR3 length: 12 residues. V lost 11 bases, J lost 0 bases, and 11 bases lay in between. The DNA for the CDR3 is TGTGCCCGGACTCGTAGCTCCTACGAGCAGTACTTC. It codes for CARTRSSYEQYF.

CDR3: CASCPDRGATDTQYF. The DNA of the CDR3 is TGCGCCAGCTGTCCGGACAGGGGGGCCACAGATACGCAGTATTTT. This sequence joins TRBV5-1 and TRBJ2-3; 10 positions agree with TRBD1. Per germline, CDR1 SGHRS and CDR2 YFSETQ. Trimming at V came to 7 bases and at J to 2 bases, leaving 7 bases not matched to a gene. There are 15 residues in the CDR3. The full variable domain, its missing parts supplied by reference TRBV5-1 and TRBJ2-3, is KAGVTQTPRYLIKTRGQQVTLSCSPISGHRSVSWYQQTPGQGLQFLFEYFSETQRNKGNFPGRFSGRQFSNSRSEMNVSTLELGDSALYLCASCPDRGATDTQYFGPGTRLTVL.

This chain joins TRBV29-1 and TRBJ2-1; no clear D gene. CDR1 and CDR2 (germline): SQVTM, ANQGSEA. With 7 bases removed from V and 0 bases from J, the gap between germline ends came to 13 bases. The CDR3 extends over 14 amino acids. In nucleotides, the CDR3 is TGCAGCGCAGTGACCCACTCCTCCTACAATGAGCAGTTCTTC. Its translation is CSAVTHSSYNEQFF.

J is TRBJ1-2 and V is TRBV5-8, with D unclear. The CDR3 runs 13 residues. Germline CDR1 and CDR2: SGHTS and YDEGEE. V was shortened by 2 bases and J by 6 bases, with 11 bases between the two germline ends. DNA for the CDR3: TGTGCCAGCAGCTTCGGGTATTCGGATGGCTACACCTTC. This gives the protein CASSFGYSDGYTF.

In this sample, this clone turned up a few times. This chain's CDR3 is CASSSALAQPQHF. In DNA, the CDR3 is TGTGCCAGTAGCTCCGCCTTAGCTCAGCCCCAGCATTTT. The gene calls are TRBV19 and TRBJ1-5, with D hard to call. This CDR3 has 13 residues. V lost 6 bases and J 6 bases, leaving 12 bases between the germline ends. The germline V gene has CDR1 LNHDA and CDR2 SQIVND (reference sequence).

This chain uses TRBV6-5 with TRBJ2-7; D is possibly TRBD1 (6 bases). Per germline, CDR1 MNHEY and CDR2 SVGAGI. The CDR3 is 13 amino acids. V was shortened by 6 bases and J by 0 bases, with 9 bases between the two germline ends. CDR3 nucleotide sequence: TGTGCCAGCAGAATAGGGGGCTCCTACGAGCAGTACTTC. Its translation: CASRIGGSYEQYF.

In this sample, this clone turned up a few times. DNA of the CDR3: TGCGCCAGCAGTCCCCTGGCTGCGGGGCCCACAGATACGCAGTATTTT. It codes for CASSPLAAGPTDTQYF. The chain joins TRBV5-1 to TRBJ2-3; a possible D gene is TRBD2 (6 bases). Trimming pared 5 bases from V and 2 bases from J, leaving 18 bases between. The CDR3 consists of 16 residues. Germline V lookup: CDR1 SGHRS, CDR2 YFSETQ.

The CDR3 reads CASSLGARAGANVLTF. DNA of the CDR3: TGCGCCAGCAGCTTGGGAGCGCGCGCCGGGGCCAACGTCCTGACTTTC. The chain couples TRBV5-1 to TRBJ2-6; no clear D gene. The V gene's germline CDR1 is SGHRS and CDR2 YFSETQ. V lost 0 bases, J lost 4 bases, and 11 bases lay in between. CDR3 length equals 16 residues.

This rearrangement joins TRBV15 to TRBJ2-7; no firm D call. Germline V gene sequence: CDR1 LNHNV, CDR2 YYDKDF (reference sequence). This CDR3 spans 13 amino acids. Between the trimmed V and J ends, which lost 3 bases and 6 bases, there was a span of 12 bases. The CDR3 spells CATSSLEVGEQYF. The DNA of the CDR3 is TGTGCCACCAGCAGCCTCGAGGTTGGCGAGCAGTACTTC.

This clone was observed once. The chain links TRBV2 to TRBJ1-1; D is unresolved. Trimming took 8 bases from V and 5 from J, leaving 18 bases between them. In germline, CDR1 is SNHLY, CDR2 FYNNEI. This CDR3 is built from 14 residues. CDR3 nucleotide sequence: TGTGCCAGCCAGTTCTGGACGACTGGAACTGAAGCTTTCTTT. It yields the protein CASQFWTTGTEAFF. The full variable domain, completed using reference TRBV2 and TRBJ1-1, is EPEVTQTPSHQVTQMGQEVILRCVPISNHLYFYWYRQILGQKVEFLVSFYNNEISEKSEIFDDQFSVERPDGSNFTLKIRSTKLEDSAMYFCASQFWTTGTEAFFGQGTRLTVV.

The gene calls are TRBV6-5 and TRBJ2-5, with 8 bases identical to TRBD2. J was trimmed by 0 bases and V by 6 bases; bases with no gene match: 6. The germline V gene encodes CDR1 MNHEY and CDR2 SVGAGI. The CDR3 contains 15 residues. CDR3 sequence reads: CASSRLRGDQETQYF. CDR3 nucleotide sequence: TGTGCCAGCAGCCGGCTGCGGGGGGACCAAGAGACCCAGTACTTC.

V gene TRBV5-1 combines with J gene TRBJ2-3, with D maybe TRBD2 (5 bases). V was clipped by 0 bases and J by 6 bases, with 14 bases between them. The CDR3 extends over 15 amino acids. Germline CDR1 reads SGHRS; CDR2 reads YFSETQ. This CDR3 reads CASSLAGSEVDTQYF. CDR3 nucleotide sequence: TGCGCCAGCAGCTTGGCCGGTAGCGAGGTGGATACGCAGTATTTT.

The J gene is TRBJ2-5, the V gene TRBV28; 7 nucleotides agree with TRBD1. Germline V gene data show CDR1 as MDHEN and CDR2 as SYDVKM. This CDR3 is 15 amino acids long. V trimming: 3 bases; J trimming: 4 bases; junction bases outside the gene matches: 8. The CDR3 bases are TGTGCCAGCAGTTTCAGGGGACAGACGGCAGAGACCCAGTACTTC. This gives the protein CASSFRGQTAETQYF.

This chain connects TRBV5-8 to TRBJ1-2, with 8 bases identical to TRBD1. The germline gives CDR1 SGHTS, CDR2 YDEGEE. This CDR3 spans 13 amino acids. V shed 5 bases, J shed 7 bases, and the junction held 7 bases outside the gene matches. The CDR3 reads CASRFQGAGGYTF. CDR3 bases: TGTGCCAGCAGATTTCAGGGGGCGGGTGGCTACACCTTC. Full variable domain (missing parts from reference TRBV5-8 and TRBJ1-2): EAGVTQSPTHLIKTRGQQATLRCSPISGHTSVYWYQQALGLGLQFLLWYDEGEERNRGNFPPRFSGRQFPNYSSELNVNALELEDSALYLCASRFQGAGGYTFGSGTRLTVV.

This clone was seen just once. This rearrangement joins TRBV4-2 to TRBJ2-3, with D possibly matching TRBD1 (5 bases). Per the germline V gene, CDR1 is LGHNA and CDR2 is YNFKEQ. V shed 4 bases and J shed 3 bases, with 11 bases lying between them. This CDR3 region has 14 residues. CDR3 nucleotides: TGTGCCAGCAGCCTCAAAGGGGCGACAGATACGCAGTATTTT. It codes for CASSLKGATDTQYF.

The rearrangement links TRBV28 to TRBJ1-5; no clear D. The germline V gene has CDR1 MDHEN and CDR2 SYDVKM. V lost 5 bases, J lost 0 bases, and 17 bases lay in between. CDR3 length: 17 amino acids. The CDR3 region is CASSPAQTRYSNQPQHF. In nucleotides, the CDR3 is TGTGCCAGCAGTCCCGCCCAGACTCGATATAGCAATCAGCCCCAGCATTTT.

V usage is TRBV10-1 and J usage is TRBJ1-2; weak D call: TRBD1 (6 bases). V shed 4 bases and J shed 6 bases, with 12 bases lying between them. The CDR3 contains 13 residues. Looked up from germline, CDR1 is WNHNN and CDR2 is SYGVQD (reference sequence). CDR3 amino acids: CASSADRTHGYTF. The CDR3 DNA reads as TGCGCCAGCAGTGCTGACAGGACCCATGGCTACACCTTC.

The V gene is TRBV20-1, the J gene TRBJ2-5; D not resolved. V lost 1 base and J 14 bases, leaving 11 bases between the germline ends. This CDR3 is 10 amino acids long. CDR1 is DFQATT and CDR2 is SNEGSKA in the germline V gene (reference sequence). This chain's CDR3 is CSARGEVPYF. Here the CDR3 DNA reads TGCAGTGCTAGAGGAGAGGTTCCCTACTTC.

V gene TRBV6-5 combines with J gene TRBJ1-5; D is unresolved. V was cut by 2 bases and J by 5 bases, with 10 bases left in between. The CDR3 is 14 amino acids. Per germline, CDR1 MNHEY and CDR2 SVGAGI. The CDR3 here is CASSYNPEDQPQHF. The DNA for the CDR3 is TGTGCCAGCAGTTACAACCCGGAGGATCAGCCCCAGCATTTT.

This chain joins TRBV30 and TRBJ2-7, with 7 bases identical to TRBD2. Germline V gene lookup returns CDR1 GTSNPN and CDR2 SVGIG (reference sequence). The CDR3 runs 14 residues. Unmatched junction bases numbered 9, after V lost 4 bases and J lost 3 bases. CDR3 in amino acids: CAWNRGVDIYEQYF. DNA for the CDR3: TGTGCCTGGAATCGGGGGGTGGATATCTACGAGCAGTACTTC.

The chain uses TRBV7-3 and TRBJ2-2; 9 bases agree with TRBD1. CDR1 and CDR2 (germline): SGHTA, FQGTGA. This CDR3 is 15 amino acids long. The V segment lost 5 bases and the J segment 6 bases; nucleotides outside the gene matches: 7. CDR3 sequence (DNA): TGTGCCAGCAGCCAAAACAGGGGGCTCGCCGGGGAGCTGTTTTTT. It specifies CASSQNRGLAGELFF.

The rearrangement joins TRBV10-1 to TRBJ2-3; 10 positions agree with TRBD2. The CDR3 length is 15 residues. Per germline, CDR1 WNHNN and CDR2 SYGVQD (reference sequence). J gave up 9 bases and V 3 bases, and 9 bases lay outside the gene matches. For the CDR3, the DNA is TGCGCCAGCAGTGACCAGCGGGAGGGATGGGAAACGCAGTATTTT. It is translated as CASSDQREGWETQYF.

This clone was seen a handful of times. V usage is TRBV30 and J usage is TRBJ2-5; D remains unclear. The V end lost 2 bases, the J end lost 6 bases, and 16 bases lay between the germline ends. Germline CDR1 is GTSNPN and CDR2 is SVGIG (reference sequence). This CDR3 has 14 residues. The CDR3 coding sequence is TGTGCCTGGAGTTCACTTAGGACGAGGAAGACCCAGTACTTC. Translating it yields CAWSSLRTRKTQYF.

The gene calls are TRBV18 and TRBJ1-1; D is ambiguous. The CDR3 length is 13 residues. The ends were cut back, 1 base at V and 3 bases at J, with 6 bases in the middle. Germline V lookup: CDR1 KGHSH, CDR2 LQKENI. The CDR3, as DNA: TGTGCCAGCTCACCACGGACGGACACTGAAGCTTTCTTT. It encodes CASSPRTDTEAFF.

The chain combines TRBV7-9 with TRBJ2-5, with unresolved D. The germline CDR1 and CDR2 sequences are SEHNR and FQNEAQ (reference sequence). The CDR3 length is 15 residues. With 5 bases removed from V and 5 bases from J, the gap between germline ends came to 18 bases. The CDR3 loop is CASSISLQHLETQYF. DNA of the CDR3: TGTGCCAGCAGCATCTCCCTCCAACATTTGGAGACCCAGTACTTC.